These 28 T cell receptor beta chains came from one sample sequenced in a study of control samples from healthy donors and cancer patients. Using immunoSEQ multiplex PCR, the repertoire was profiled, and TCRdb retains in-frame clones only, with some absent. The data hold 130,000 or so clones, with roughly 90% observed a single time. The sequencing input was blood. The receptors shown here come from a man aged 18-30 years in good health.

This clone turned up a few times. The chain has TRBV19 and TRBJ2-2; 8 positions agree with TRBD2. The germline V gene has CDR1 LNHDA and CDR2 SQIVND (reference sequence). The CDR3 length is 16 residues. V was pared by 3 bases and J by 6 bases, with 9 bases of the junction left unmatched. The chain's CDR3 is CASSMGGGGSAGELFF. The CDR3 nucleotides are TGTGCCAGTAGTATGGGCGGCGGGGGGTCCGCCGGGGAGCTGTTTTTT.

This chain uses TRBV5-1 with TRBJ1-1; TRBD1 agrees at 10 bases. The V segment lost 0 bases and the J segment 3 bases; nucleotides outside the gene matches: 2. CDR1 and CDR2 (germline): SGHRS, YFSETQ. The CDR3 is 15 residues long. The CDR3 loop is CASSLGDRGHTEAFF. As DNA, the CDR3 is TGCGCCAGCAGCTTGGGGGACAGGGGTCACACTGAAGCTTTCTTT.

This clone was seen a single time. The chain is built from TRBV4-1 and TRBJ1-6; D is ambiguous. The CDR3 has 13 residues. The germline V gene encodes CDR1 MGHRA and CDR2 YSYEKL. V lost 0 bases and J 10 bases, leaving 7 bases between the germline ends. In DNA form, the CDR3 reads TGCGCCAGCAGCCAAGATGCGGGCTCACCCCTCCACTTT. Protein sequence: CASSQDAGSPLHF.

This chain joins TRBV29-1 and TRBJ1-3; D is uncertain. Germline V lookup: CDR1 SQVTM, CDR2 ANQGSEA. The CDR3 totals 12 residues. V was cut by 2 bases and J by 7 bases, with 9 bases left in between. The CDR3 sequence is CSVELMGNTIYF. The CDR3 DNA sequence: TGCAGCGTTGAATTAATGGGGAACACCATATATTTT.

The chain recombines TRBV7-9 with TRBJ2-1, with TRBD2 matching 9 bases. V lost 7 bases, J lost 9 bases, and 7 bases stayed unmatched. Per germline, CDR1 SEHNR and CDR2 FQNEAQ (reference sequence). This CDR3 contains 13 residues. DNA for the CDR3: TGTGCCAGCAATGGCGGGGGGGCAGTTGAGCAGTTCTTC. This translates into CASNGGGAVEQFF.

The chain recombines TRBV9 with TRBJ2-2, with D possibly TRBD2 on 6 matching bases. Germline V gene data show CDR1 as SGDLS and CDR2 as YYNGEE. V was clipped by 6 bases and J by 1 base, with 10 bases between them. CDR3 length: 14 residues. The CDR3 loop is CASTGGVNTGELFF. The DNA for the CDR3 is TGTGCCAGCACCGGGGGAGTGAACACCGGGGAGCTGTTTTTT.

Comment on this clone: The sample contains more than one DNA sequence encoding this CDR3. The chain carries TRBV9 and TRBJ1-1; 8 bases are shared with TRBD1. V lost 3 bases, J lost 4 bases, and 2 bases stayed unmatched. There are 13 residues in the CDR3. The germline V gene encodes CDR1 SGDLS and CDR2 YYNGEE. In nucleotides, the CDR3 is TGTGCCAGCAGCGCCACAGGGGGCACTGAAGCTTTCTTT. It specifies CASSATGGTEAFF.

The chain is built from TRBV18 and TRBJ2-1, with D uncertain. The CDR3 length is 12 residues. V lost 4 bases, J lost 9 bases, and 10 bases lay in between. Germline loops: CDR1 KGHSH, CDR2 LQKENI. The CDR3 DNA follows: TGTGCCAGCTCACAGGGATCTAGTGAGCAGTTCTTC. This encodes CASSQGSSEQFF.

The chain carries TRBV19 and TRBJ1-4, with D uncertain. Trimming cost V 3 bases and J 4 bases, with 6 bases left between them. The germline V gene encodes CDR1 LNHDA and CDR2 SQIVND (reference sequence). This CDR3 comprises 13 residues. CDR3 DNA sequence: TGTGCCAGTAGTATCCGGCGTAATGAAAAACTGTTTTTT. As protein: CASSIRRNEKLFF. Using reference TRBV19 and TRBJ1-4 for the parts outside the CDR3, the full variable domain is DGGITQSPKYLFRKEGQNVTLSCEQNLNHDAMYWYRQDPGQGLRLIYYSQIVNDFQKGDIAEGYSVSREKKESFPLTVTSAQKNPTAFYLCASSIRRNEKLFFGSGTQLSVL.

The CDR3 region is CASSSWGNLNQETQYF. In DNA form, the CDR3 reads TGTGCCAGCAGCTCTTGGGGAAACTTGAACCAAGAGACCCAGTACTTC. The V and J genes are TRBV7-9 and TRBJ2-5; no clear D gene. The CDR3 contains 16 residues. CDR1 is SEHNR and CDR2 is FQNEAQ in the germline V gene (reference sequence). V shed 4 bases and J shed 0 bases, with 15 bases lying between them.

The chain couples TRBV4-2 to TRBJ1-4, with 12 bases that match TRBD1. CDR1 and CDR2 (germline): LGHNA, YNFKEQ. There are 15 residues in the CDR3. With 0 bases clipped from V and 10 bases from J, the junction kept 3 bases outside the gene matches. Here the CDR3 reads CASSQDGTGGPKLFF. DNA of the CDR3: TGTGCCAGCAGCCAAGACGGGACAGGGGGCCCAAAACTGTTTTTT.

The chain uses TRBV6-5 and TRBJ2-2; the match to TRBD2 covers 7 bases. This CDR3 spans 14 amino acids. The V segment lost 5 bases and the J segment 6 bases; nucleotides outside the gene matches: 6. Germline CDR1 and CDR2: MNHEY and SVGAGI. Written as DNA, the CDR3 is TGTGCCAGCAGTAGGGGCGGGGGTGCCGGGGAGCTGTTTTTT. It translates to CASSRGGGAGELFF.

The chain is built from TRBV5-6 and TRBJ2-1; 11 nucleotides line up with TRBD1. CDR1 is SGHDT, CDR2 YYEEEE, per germline. V lost 2 bases, J lost 7 bases, and 5 bases stayed unmatched. The CDR3 loop spans 15 amino acids. The CDR3 DNA is TGTGCCAGCAGCTTCGGGACAGGGGGTGGAAATGAGCAGTTCTTC. It yields the protein CASSFGTGGGNEQFF.

The gene calls are TRBV9 and TRBJ1-2, with a tentative D call TRBD1 (5 bases). V lost 0 bases, J lost 8 bases, and 14 bases lay in between. Germline assignment: CDR1 SGDLS and CDR2 YYNGEE. The CDR3 has 14 amino acids. The CDR3 nucleotides read TGTGCCAGCAGCGTAGTGGGCGGGGGTTGGGGCTACACCTTC. This encodes CASSVVGGGWGYTF.

The chain joins TRBV7-6 to TRBJ2-3; 11 bases fit TRBD2. After removal of 5 bases from V and 4 bases from J, the junction contained 8 bases not matched to a gene. Germline CDR1 reads SGHVS; CDR2 reads FNYEAQ. The CDR3 extends over 16 amino acids. The CDR3 DNA reads as TGTGCCAGCAGCCTCCGTCTAGCGGGGGGTGCAGATACGCAGTATTTT. This gives the protein CASSLRLAGGADTQYF.

The chain employs TRBV9 and TRBJ2-7; 9 nucleotides match TRBD1. Losses at the gene ends were 0 bases for V and 1 base for J; bases not matched to a gene: 2. The CDR3 length is 15 residues. Germline V gene data show CDR1 as SGDLS and CDR2 as YYNGEE. This CDR3 is CASSVGGTGSYEQYF. The CDR3 DNA sequence: TGTGCCAGCAGCGTAGGTGGGACAGGGTCCTACGAGCAGTACTTC.

V usage is TRBV11-2 and J usage is TRBJ2-3; 8 nucleotides align to TRBD1. Trimming removed 5 bases from V and 2 bases from J; junction bases left unmatched: 6. The CDR3 contains 15 residues. The V gene's germline CDR1 is SGHAT and CDR2 FQNNGV. In DNA form, the CDR3 reads TGTGCCAGCAGCCTGGGGACAGGTCCCACAGATACGCAGTATTTT. The encoded protein is CASSLGTGPTDTQYF.

The V and J genes are TRBV25-1 and TRBJ1-6; D may be TRBD1 (6 bases). The CDR3 loop spans 17 amino acids. Trimming removed 3 bases from V and 0 bases from J, with 12 bases in between. Germline V CDR1 and CDR2: MGHDK, SYGVNS. The CDR3 loop is CASSDHRVSSYNSPLHF. Here the CDR3 DNA reads TGTGCCAGCAGTGACCACAGGGTGAGCTCCTATAATTCACCCCTCCACTTT.

The rearrangement joins TRBV2 to TRBJ1-1, with unresolved D. V was pared by 8 bases and J by 4 bases, with 11 bases between. Germline V gene sequence: CDR1 SNHLY, CDR2 FYNNEI. The CDR3 covers 12 residues. CDR3 DNA: TGTGCCAGCGGGAAGGGCGGCACTGAAGCTTTCTTT. Encoded protein: CASGKGGTEAFF.

The rearrangement uses TRBV12-3 or TRBV12-4 and TRBJ2-5; D is uncertain. The CDR3 extends over 12 amino acids. Trimming left V 6 bases short and J 0 bases short, with 5 bases between. For the CDR3, the DNA is TGTGCCAGCAGCGGAAACCAAGAGACCCAGTACTTC. This codes for CASSGNQETQYF.

This clone occurred once. The J gene is TRBJ2-3, the V gene TRBV5-1; TRBD2 matches 11 bases. J lost 4 bases, V lost 4 bases, and 8 bases had no gene match. Germline CDR1 is SGHRS and CDR2 is YFSETQ. This CDR3 comprises 16 residues. The CDR3 nucleotides are TGCGCCAGCAGCACTTCGACTAGCGGGAACCCAGATACGCAGTATTTT. This translates into CASSTSTSGNPDTQYF.

This clone was seen once. The CDR3 coding sequence is TGTGCCAGTAGTATGGACCGGGCCTCACCGAGGTTCTTC. Translation: CASSMDRASPRFF. The V and J genes are TRBV19 and TRBJ2-1, with D unresolved. CDR3 size: 13 residues. Trimming shortened V by 3 bases and J by 15 bases, and 18 bases separated the two germline ends. The germline gives CDR1 LNHDA, CDR2 SQIVND (reference sequence).

This chain uses TRBV6-5 with TRBJ1-4; D not resolved. Germline V gene lookup returns CDR1 MNHEY and CDR2 SVGAGI. Trimming cost V 0 bases and J 7 bases, with 12 bases left between them. The CDR3 runs 15 residues. The CDR3 here is CASSYSYSDGEKLFF. In DNA, the CDR3 is TGTGCCAGCAGTTACTCTTATTCCGACGGTGAAAAACTGTTTTTT.

This rearrangement joins TRBV7-2 to TRBJ1-5; D unresolved. Germline V gives CDR1 SGHTA, CDR2 FQGNSA. V lost 3 bases to trimming and J lost 0 bases, with 9 bases between them. The CDR3 totals 15 residues. For the CDR3, the DNA is TGTGCCAGCAGCTTGGTGAGCAATAGCAATCAGCCCCAGCATTTT. It is translated as CASSLVSNSNQPQHF.

The CDR3 DNA follows: TGTGCCAGCATCCCATGGGGCAGGGGGCACGACGAGCAGTACTTC. Its protein product is CASIPWGRGHDEQYF. The V call is TRBV6-2 or TRBV6-3, the J call TRBJ2-7, with TRBD1 matching 8 bases. The CDR3 has 15 residues. V dropped 7 bases and J dropped 5; count of bases not matched to a gene: 13. The germline CDR1 and CDR2 sequences are MNHEY and SVGEGT.

The rearrangement links TRBV30 to TRBJ2-7, with D tentatively TRBD1 or TRBD2 (5 bases each). The CDR3 runs to 16 residues. CDR1 and CDR2 (germline): GTSNPN, SVGIG (reference sequence). V gave up 0 bases and J gave up 5 bases, with 20 bases separating them. The CDR3 protein is CAWSVLSEAGNNEQYF. CDR3 nucleotides: TGTGCCTGGAGTGTATTATCGGAGGCAGGGAACAACGAGCAGTACTTC.

The gene calls are TRBV6-5 and TRBJ2-5; no clear D gene. CDR1 and CDR2 (germline): MNHEY, SVGAGI. Trimming took off 6 bases at V and 1 base at J, with 12 bases between the two ends. The CDR3 runs to 14 residues. CDR3 coding DNA: TGTGCCAGCAGCCATACCCGAGCCCAAGAGACCCAGTACTTC. It translates to CASSHTRAQETQYF.

The chain is built from TRBV3-1 (or the pseudogene TRBV3-2) and TRBJ1-6; no clear D gene. Trimming cost V 2 bases and J 9 bases, with 11 bases left between them. This CDR3 has 14 amino acids. The germline V gene encodes CDR1 LGHDT and CDR2 YNNKEL (reference sequence). The CDR3 spells CASSQPRSGSPLHF. CDR3 DNA sequence: TGTGCCAGCAGCCAACCCAGGAGCGGTTCACCCCTCCACTTT.